Following are 7 T cell receptor beta chains from one sample sequenced in a study of blood T cell repertoires in COVID-19. This table comes from immunoSEQ multiplex PCR, and its TCRdb copy is limited to in-frame clones, with some not included. The sample holds hundreds of thousands of clones, under 95% seen once. The specimen sequenced was peripheral blood. The receptors stem from a woman between 18 and 29 years old who had recovered from COVID-19.

This rearrangement joins TRBV27 to TRBJ2-1; the match to TRBD1 covers 7 bases. After removal of 5 bases from V and 4 bases from J, the junction contained 8 bases not matched to a gene. CDR1 and CDR2 (germline): MNHEY, SMNVEV (reference sequence). This CDR3 contains 15 residues. Written as DNA, the CDR3 is TGTGCCAGCAGTCCCAGACAGGGCATATACAATGAGCAGTTCTTC. Translating it yields CASSPRQGIYNEQFF.

The DNA of the CDR3 is TGTGCCAGCAGCAAACTAACCACAGGGGGCGTAGAGTCCTATAATTCACCCCTCCACTTT. Translation gives CASSKLTTGGVESYNSPLHF. The chain joins TRBV7-9 to TRBJ1-6; 9 positions match TRBD1. The CDR3 spans 20 residues. The germline CDR1 and CDR2 sequences are SEHNR and FQNEAQ (reference sequence). V shed 5 bases and J 1 base; nucleotides not matched to a gene: 15.

The CDR3 spells CASSYSWDSFYGYTF. CDR3 DNA sequence: TGTGCCAGCAGTTACTCTTGGGACAGCTTCTATGGCTACACCTTC. The chain joins TRBV6-2 or TRBV6-3 to TRBJ1-2; 7 nucleotides agree with TRBD1. V lost 0 bases, J lost 4 bases, and 5 bases stayed unmatched. In germline, CDR1 is MNHEY, CDR2 SVGEGT. This CDR3 spans 15 amino acids.

The chain links TRBV27 to TRBJ2-1; D not certain. V shed 0 bases and J shed 6 bases, with 9 bases lying between them. CDR1 is MNHEY, CDR2 SMNVEV, per germline (reference sequence). The CDR3 loop spans 14 amino acids. In DNA, the CDR3 is TGTGCCAGCAGTTTATCCGGGTTCAGCAATGAGCAGTTCTTC. It translates to CASSLSGFSNEQFF.

The rearrangement links TRBV9 to TRBJ1-2; D is unclear. This CDR3 region has 13 residues. Germline V gene sequence: CDR1 SGDLS, CDR2 YYNGEE. With 4 bases removed from V and 2 bases from J, the gap between germline ends came to 9 bases. CDR3 residues: CASSPQPNYGYTF. Here the CDR3 DNA reads TGTGCCAGCAGCCCACAGCCCAACTATGGCTACACCTTC.

CDR3 loop: CASSFGHLNTEAFF. In DNA, the CDR3 is TGTGCCAGCAGTTTTGGACACTTGAACACTGAAGCTTTCTTT. The V and J genes are TRBV27 and TRBJ1-1; maybe TRBD1 (5 bases). Trimming removed 3 bases at V and 0 bases at J, with 8 bases between. The CDR3 has 14 amino acids. Germline CDR1 and CDR2: MNHEY and SMNVEV (reference sequence).

The chain carries TRBV7-2 and TRBJ2-1, with TRBD2 identical over 13 bases. This CDR3 is 16 amino acids long. Germline trimming cut 5 bases from V and 6 bases from J; bases unmatched to any gene: 7. Germline V gives CDR1 SGHTA, CDR2 FQGNSA. The CDR3: CASSLPWTSGSNEQFF. The CDR3 DNA reads TGTGCCAGCAGCCTACCCTGGACTAGCGGGAGCAATGAGCAGTTCTTC.